This T cell receptor beta chain was profiled in a study of PD-1 blockade in classical Hodgkin lymphoma. Looking at the study overall: Every 2 weeks, patients had 3 mg/kg nivolumab intravenously. Overall study findings and caveats: Reports indicated that newly diagnosed patients had lower baseline TCR diversity than healthy donors did. Patients with a complete response exhibited baseline diversity comparable to newly diagnosed patients.

Trimming stripped 4 bases from V and 0 bases from J, with 12 bases between. The CDR3 length is 15 residues. Looked up from germline, CDR1 is SGHAT and CDR2 is FQNNGV. As to time point: cycle 4 day 1 (C4D1), after more than 5 weeks of nivolumab. No patient escaped relapse after autologous stem cell transplantation, and brentuximab vedotin exposure varied. Profiled with immunoSEQ multiplex PCR; TCRdb holds only in-frame clones, not every one. Of about 47,000 clones listed, roughly 80% are singletons. With respect to this clone: The antigen remains unidentified.

V gene TRBV11-2 combines with J gene TRBJ1-2; D is ambiguous. The sequences come from peripheral blood mononuclear cells (PBMCs), collected before the fourth cycle of nivolumab. The clonotype originates from a human donor with classical Hodgkin lymphoma. For the CDR3, the DNA is TGTGCCAGCAGCTCAAGGACGGACCCTAACTATGGCTACACCTTC. As protein: CASSSRTDPNYGYTF.